The T cell receptor (beta chain) described here comes from a study of regulatory T cells in long-lasting Graves disease. Described time point: persistent/refractory GD, antithyroid drugs over 5 years with positive TRAb. Following extraction of RNA from PBMCs, that RNA was used to make the TCR library. From germline, CDR1 is LNHDA and CDR2 SQIVND (reference sequence). The CDR3 totals 13 residues. Trimming cost V 1 base and J 7 bases, with 8 bases left between them. For TCR beta, libraries came from iRepertoire HTBI primers and Arm-PCR of CDR3 regions. TCRdb re-derived calls from the multiplex PCR reads in MiXCR, one entry per CDR3 protein. The sample lists about 420,000 distinct CDR3 sequences; roughly a quarter were seen once. About this clonotype: No conserved phenylalanine or tryptophan ends this CDR3, so it is likely a read error.

This specimen was peripheral blood mononuclear cells (PBMCs), taken when the disease was refractory, from a patient treated with antithyroid drugs. The chain combines TRBV19 with TRBJ1-5, with unresolved D. This receptor was taken from a female donor with Graves disease. The CDR3 DNA reads as TGTGCCAGTAGTATAGGGCCTAACCAGCCCCAGCATTCT. Protein: CASSIGPNQPQHS.